The present T cell receptor (beta chain) was sequenced within a study of blood T cell repertoires in COVID-19. Overall study: Material from acute and convalescent COVID-19 was sourced from the United States, Italy and Spain. Nucleic acid was either cDNA or gDNA, and it came from T cells, B-cell-depleted T cells, or PBMCs.

The CDR3 extends over 17 amino acids. Germline trimming cut 4 bases from V and 5 bases from J; bases unmatched to any gene: 13. Germline CDR1 and CDR2: SGDLS and YYNGEE. Per the authors' pipeline: Amplification with reference gene primers provided the estimates of nucleated cell counts. Assay used: immunoSEQ multiplex PCR; TCRdb lists only in-frame clones, some missing. The V and J calls and clone size were taken over from that table, and D and trimming were inferred from the DNA. Among 98,000 or so clones listed, around 83% were seen once. The sequenced sample was peripheral blood. This receptor was obtained from a woman aged 55-70 years in a cohort sampled during active or convalescent COVID-19. The genes are TRBV9 and TRBJ2-2, with 8 bases aligning to TRBD1. CDR3 residues: CASSPGQGGLRTGELFF. CDR3 nucleotide sequence: TGTGCCAGCAGCCCCGGACAGGGAGGCTTGAGGACCGGGGAGCTGTTTTTT.